This T cell receptor beta chain derives from a study of human T cells and chemical hapten exposure. Authors' analysis steps: Individual samples carried between about 20,000 and 700,000 TCRs, with 95,638 as the median. TCRdb redid the calling of the RACE reads with MiXCR, one entry per CDR3 protein. The V and J calls shown here were made by TCRdb, not taken from the authors' results. This table holds 370,000 or so distinct CDR3 sequences, approximately 5% found once. For this clonotype: Antigen specificity is unknown. Since a much larger clone is just one base distant, this may be a read error.

The V end was cut by 8 bases, the J end by 10 bases, with 18 bases between. CDR3 length: 13 residues. Time point of the sample: patch test 1, 2 weeks after DPC sensitization. This sample's treatment: therapeutic diphenylcyclopropenone sensitization with weekly scalp DPC. Broader study findings: Given that the donors had alopecia, their immune response may differ from that seen in healthy people.

The source of this sequence is a woman between 45 and 65 years old with alopecia areata. Some clones in this sample may be carry-over from other donors' samples. The J gene is TRBJ2-4, the V gene TRBV12-3 or TRBV12-4; maybe TRBD1 (5 bases). Sequenced here: whole blood, sampled in connection with sensitization to the hapten diphenylcyclopropenone (DPC). The CDR3 loop is CASCPLGVKIQYF. DNA of the CDR3: TGTGCCAGCTGCCCTTTAGGGGTGAAGATTCAGTACTTC.